The 30 T cell receptor beta chains presented below share a single source sample, sequenced in a study of shared clonotypes between healthy human individuals. The repertoire was sequenced with immunoSEQ multiplex PCR; TCRdb's copy has only in-frame clones and lacks some. The table shows around 1.1 million clones, with approximately 80% occurring only once. The sequenced sample consisted of memory CD4+ T cells from PBMCs. Described subset: CD45RA-negative fraction. The source of these receptors is a man aged 18 to 29 in good health. Some clones in this sample may be carry-over from other donors' samples.

The J gene is TRBJ2-7, the V gene TRBV5-1; D is unclear. Germline V gives CDR1 SGHRS, CDR2 YFSETQ. This CDR3 is 14 amino acids long. Trimming pared 2 bases from V and 6 bases from J, leaving 15 bases between. For the CDR3, the DNA is TGCGCCAGCAGCTTTGGTGACGCCGGTTTCGAGCAGTACTTC. Translated, it gives CASSFGDAGFEQYF.

This rearrangement joins TRBV5-1 to TRBJ2-3; D remains unclear. Germline V gives CDR1 SGHRS, CDR2 YFSETQ. The CDR3 sequence is 14 residues long. The germline V and J ends were trimmed by 4 bases and 0 bases, with 9 bases remaining between them. The DNA of the CDR3 is TGCGCCAGCAGCCCAGGACCTAGCACAGATACGCAGTATTTT. Translation gives CASSPGPSTDTQYF.

This clone was seen once. V usage is TRBV5-4 and J usage is TRBJ2-1, with TRBD2 identical over 9 bases. CDR1 and CDR2 from the germline V gene are SGHNT and YYREEE (reference sequence). CDR3 length: 16 amino acids. J was trimmed by 3 bases and V by 3 bases; bases with no gene match: 7. CDR3 sequence reads: CASSSAGGRVYNEQFF. The CDR3 DNA reads TGTGCCAGCAGCTCGGCTGGCGGGAGGGTCTACAATGAGCAGTTCTTC.

A remark on this clone: With a far larger clone one base away, a read error is the likely cause. J is TRBJ1-2 and V is TRBV6-6; weak D call: TRBD1 (5 bases). Germline lookup yields CDR1 MNHNY and CDR2 SVGAGI (reference sequence). V shed 2 bases and J shed 0 bases, with 13 bases lying between them. The CDR3 spans 16 residues. Written as DNA, the CDR3 is TGTGCCAGCAGTTACCGGGACGGGGGGGCTAACTATGGCTACACCTTC. This codes for CASSYRDGGANYGYTF.

A few counts support this clone. The J gene is TRBJ1-4, the V gene TRBV25-1; possibly TRBD1 for D (6 bases). Per the germline V gene, CDR1 is MGHDK and CDR2 is SYGVNS. The CDR3 runs 18 residues. Trimming pared 5 bases from V and 8 bases from J, leaving 27 bases between. Here the CDR3 DNA reads TGTGCCAGCAGTAAGGAGAAAGGACCAGTCAGGGGTAGGGAAAAACTGTTTTTT. Encoded protein: CASSKEKGPVRGREKLFF.

V gene TRBV10-3 combines with J gene TRBJ2-6; TRBD1 agrees at 11 bases. The CDR3 consists of 17 residues. The trim removed 4 bases at V and 2 bases at J, leaving 4 bases unmatched. Germline CDR1 is ENHRY and CDR2 is SYGVKD. Written as DNA, the CDR3 is TGTGCCATCAGTGTTGGGACAGGGGGAGCTGGGGCCAACGTCCTGACTTTC. This translates into CAISVGTGGAGANVLTF.

The chain employs TRBV7-3 and TRBJ2-1, with a weak D call TRBD2 (6 bases). Germline CDR1 and CDR2: SGHTA and FQGTGA. Trimming took off 1 base at V and 1 base at J, with 11 bases between the two ends. This CDR3 is built from 16 residues. The CDR3 is CASSLSPGRSYNEQFF. CDR3 DNA sequence: TGTGCCAGCAGCTTAAGTCCAGGGAGGTCCTACAATGAGCAGTTCTTC. The complete variable domain, with remaining parts taken from reference TRBV7-3 and TRBJ2-1, reads GAGVSQTPSNKVTEKGKYVELRCDPISGHTALYWYRQSLGQGPEFLIYFQGTGAADDSGLPNDRFFAVRPEGSVSTLKIQRTERGDSAVYLCASSLSPGRSYNEQFFGPGTRLTVL.

This chain connects TRBV7-2 to TRBJ2-7; perhaps TRBD2 as D (6 bases). CDR3 length: 15 amino acids. V was clipped by 5 bases and J by 2 bases, with 16 bases between them. Germline CDR1 and CDR2: SGHTA and FQGNSA. The DNA of the CDR3 is TGTGCCAGCAGCCCTTTTAGCGGAGCCGCCTACGAGCAGTACTTC. Translated, it gives CASSPFSGAAYEQYF.

This CDR3 is CASSLQGGFGSNQPQHF. The DNA for the CDR3 is TGTGCCAGCAGTTTACAGGGAGGCTTTGGAAGCAATCAGCCCCAGCATTTT. The J gene is TRBJ1-5, the V gene TRBV27, with D maybe TRBD1 (5 bases). Per the germline V gene, CDR1 is MNHEY and CDR2 is SMNVEV (reference sequence). Trimming stripped 2 bases from V and 1 base from J, with 15 bases between. The CDR3 loop spans 17 amino acids.

The chain joins TRBV27 to TRBJ2-1; D is tentatively TRBD1 or TRBD2 (6 bases each). Germline V CDR1 and CDR2: MNHEY, SMNVEV (reference sequence). V was shortened by 3 bases and J by 4 bases, with 16 bases between the two germline ends. The CDR3 runs 16 residues. The CDR3 DNA is TGTGCCAGCAGTTTTAGGGGGAGGAAGGGTTACAATGAGCAGTTCTTC. It specifies CASSFRGRKGYNEQFF.

The CDR3 spells CASSPTSGSNSAGELFF. For the CDR3, the DNA is TGTGCCAGCAGCCCTACTAGCGGGAGTAATTCGGCCGGGGAGCTGTTTTTT. This chain links TRBV5-4 with TRBJ2-2; 11 bases agree with TRBD2. There are 17 residues in the CDR3. V lost 4 bases, J lost 6 bases, and 11 bases stayed unmatched. From germline, CDR1 is SGHNT and CDR2 YYREEE (reference sequence). The full variable domain, its missing parts supplied by reference TRBV5-4 and TRBJ2-2, is ETGVTQSPTHLIKTRGQQVTLRCSSQSGHNTVSWYQQALGQGPQFIFQYYREEENGRGNFPPRFSGLQFPNYSSELNVNALELDDSALYLCASSPTSGSNSAGELFFGEGSRLTVL.

This chain connects TRBV5-6 to TRBJ1-2, with D maybe TRBD1 (5 bases). The CDR3 sequence is 13 residues long. Trimming stripped 3 bases from V and 3 bases from J, with 9 bases between. In germline, CDR1 is SGHDT, CDR2 YYEEEE. The CDR3 protein is CASSSGTHYGYTF. As DNA, the CDR3 is TGTGCCAGCAGCTCCGGGACCCACTATGGCTACACCTTC.

This clone was seen a few times. The chain links TRBV7-2 to TRBJ1-1; no clear D. Per germline, CDR1 SGHTA and CDR2 FQGNSA. This CDR3 spans 14 amino acids. With 1 base removed from V and 2 bases from J, the gap between germline ends came to 8 bases. CDR3 sequence: CASSLDSFNTEAFF. DNA for the CDR3: TGTGCCAGCAGCTTAGATTCGTTCAACACTGAAGCTTTCTTT.

This chain uses TRBV2 with TRBJ2-1, with 8 bases fitting TRBD1. Germline CDR1 is SNHLY and CDR2 is FYNNEI. V lost 4 bases to trimming and J lost 2 bases; unmatched junction nucleotides: 4. The CDR3 has 15 residues. CDR3 coding DNA: TGTGCCAGCAGTGTTCAGGGGGCCGCCTACAATGAGCAGTTCTTC. It translates to CASSVQGAAYNEQFF.

This chain joins TRBV6-1 and TRBJ1-1; D perhaps matches TRBD1 (5 bases). Deletions cut 10 bases from V and 4 bases from J, with 16 bases between. Germline V lookup: CDR1 MNHNS, CDR2 SASEGT. The CDR3 is 13 residues long. This CDR3 reads CAILKLGGTEAFF. The CDR3 DNA is TGTGCCATCCTCAAACTTGGGGGCACTGAAGCTTTCTTT.

A few counts support this clone. The chain recombines TRBV5-1 with TRBJ1-2; perhaps TRBD1 as D (5 bases). Germline V gene sequence: CDR1 SGHRS, CDR2 YFSETQ. V was cut by 1 base and J by 4 bases, with 8 bases left in between. The length of the CDR3 is 13 residues. CDR3 bases: TGCGCCAGCAGCTTGTACGGGGGCTATGGCTACACCTTC. It codes for CASSLYGGYGYTF.

The chain uses TRBV2 and TRBJ1-2; no definite D call. The CDR3 runs to 14 residues. V was cut by 5 bases and J by 6 bases, with 16 bases left in between. Germline CDR1 SNHLY, CDR2 FYNNEI. CDR3 nucleotides: TGTGCCAGCAGTAAAAGCCCACAGACAAATGGCTACACCTTC. This sequence encodes CASSKSPQTNGYTF.

The CDR3, as DNA: TGTGCCAGCAGCTCAAAGCGGGGACCCTACAATGAGCAGTTCTTC. Protein product: CASSSKRGPYNEQFF. V is TRBV7-4 and J is TRBJ2-1; 7 bases are a match to TRBD2. Germline CDR1 is SGHVT and CDR2 is SQSDAQ. The ends lost 4 bases at V and 2 bases at J; junction bases unmatched: 5. The CDR3 extends over 15 amino acids.

The CDR3 DNA follows: TGCGCCAGCAGCCCCAACCAGGGGGGCACCTACGAGCAGTACTTC. Amino acid sequence: CASSPNQGGTYEQYF. The V and J genes are TRBV5-1 and TRBJ2-7; the D gene is possibly TRBD1 (7 bases). Trimming took 4 bases from V and 2 from J, leaving 16 bases between them. The CDR3 has 15 residues. Looked up from germline, CDR1 is SGHRS and CDR2 is YFSETQ.

Remarks on this clone: A much bigger clone sits one base away, suggesting this may be a read error. The CDR3 sequence: CASSRDRANEKLFF. The CDR3 DNA reads TGTGCCAGCAGCCGGGACAGGGCGAATGAAAAACTGTTTTTT. This chain uses TRBV7-3 with TRBJ1-4, with TRBD1 identical over 9 bases. CDR1 SGHTA and CDR2 FQGTGA come from the germline V gene. The CDR3 sequence is 14 residues long. Trimming removed 5 bases from V and 5 bases from J; junction bases left unmatched: 3.

The V and J genes are TRBV28 and TRBJ1-2; TRBD1 might be the D (5 bases). Deletions cut 1 base from V and 9 bases from J, with 9 bases between. The CDR3 consists of 12 residues. Germline V CDR1 and CDR2: MDHEN, SYDVKM. The DNA of the CDR3 is TGTGCCAGCAGTTTATTGGGGGTTAGCTACACCTTC. Translation gives CASSLLGVSYTF.

On this clone itself: At one of its ends the junction is not consistent with the germline gene, which may arise from a read error. The rearrangement uses TRBV5-1 and TRBJ1-4; D is unresolved. Germline CDR1 and CDR2: SGHRS and YFSETQ. The CDR3 covers 14 residues. CDR3 loop: CASSLADKGEKLLF. The CDR3 nucleotides read TGCGCCAGCAGCTTGGCGGATAAAGGTGAAAAACTGCTTTTT.

The chain recombines TRBV7-3 with TRBJ1-1, with 9 bases identical to TRBD1. This CDR3 is built from 17 residues. Germline CDR1 and CDR2: SGHTA and FQGTGA. After removal of 6 bases from V and 3 bases from J, the junction contained 14 bases not matched to a gene. The CDR3 loop reads CASSQGWTGARDTEAFF. Here the CDR3 DNA reads TGTGCCAGCAGTCAGGGTTGGACAGGGGCAAGGGACACTGAAGCTTTCTTT.

This chain joins TRBV7-8 and TRBJ2-7, with D perhaps being TRBD1 or TRBD2 (7 bases each). Trimming stripped 5 bases from V and 6 bases from J, with 17 bases between. CDR1 is SGHVS and CDR2 is FQNEAQ in the germline V gene. CDR3 size: 14 residues. Here the CDR3 reads CASSPNTGEGEQYF. The CDR3 DNA reads TGTGCCAGCAGCCCCAATACAGGGGAGGGCGAGCAGTACTTC.

This clone has more than one count but fewer than ten. The rearrangement joins TRBV11-3 to TRBJ1-1; D remains ambiguous. The V end lost 5 bases, the J end lost 1 base, and 5 bases lay between the germline ends. The CDR3 is made up of 12 amino acids. Per the germline V gene, CDR1 is SGHNT and CDR2 is YENEEA. DNA of the CDR3: TGTGCCAGCAGCCCGGGGAACACTGAAGCTTTCTTT. This sequence encodes CASSPGNTEAFF.

This chain uses TRBV7-3 with TRBJ2-2, with 9 bases identical to TRBD2. Unmatched junction bases numbered 8, after V lost 5 bases and J lost 4 bases. The CDR3 totals 16 residues. Germline V CDR1 and CDR2: SGHTA, FQGTGA. Here the CDR3 DNA reads TGTGCCAGCAGCCCGGGAGGCGGGAGGGCCACCGGGGAGCTGTTTTTT. Translation gives CASSPGGGRATGELFF.

The chain carries TRBV7-9 and TRBJ2-1; D unclear. The CDR3 is made up of 15 amino acids. The V and J ends lost 6 bases and 5 bases respectively, with 17 bases between them. Germline CDR1 and CDR2: SEHNR and FQNEAQ (reference sequence). This CDR3 is CASRRSRSDDNEQFF. As DNA, the CDR3 is TGTGCCAGCAGGCGTTCTAGAAGTGACGACAATGAGCAGTTCTTC.

This clone was seen ten or more times. This chain links TRBV7-3 with TRBJ2-6, with TRBD1 matching 8 bases. Trimming took 4 bases from V and 2 from J; bases not matched to a gene: 7. This CDR3 has 17 amino acids. Germline V lookup: CDR1 SGHTA, CDR2 FQGTGA. The CDR3 DNA sequence: TGTGCCAGCAGCTACGGACAGGGCATTACTGGGGCCAACGTCCTGACTTTC. Amino acids: CASSYGQGITGANVLTF.

The chain has TRBV28 and TRBJ1-1; D not resolved. The CDR3 runs to 13 residues. Trimming took off 6 bases at V and 1 base at J, with 9 bases between the two ends. In germline, CDR1 is MDHEN, CDR2 SYDVKM. CDR3: CASRPTQNTEAFF. The CDR3 nucleotides are TGTGCCAGCAGGCCCACACAGAACACTGAAGCTTTCTTT.

Comment on this clone: A junction boundary mismatches the germline segment, possibly from a read error. The rearrangement links TRBV30 to TRBJ1-4; D is undetermined. The CDR3 sequence is 11 residues long. The germline V gene encodes CDR1 GTSNPN and CDR2 SVGIG (reference sequence). The CDR3 protein is CAYKFLGLNIF. In nucleotides, the CDR3 is TGTGCCTATAAGTTCCTAGGGCTTAATATTTTT.